This TCR beta chain is drawn from a study of blood T cell repertoires in COVID-19 (dated by TCRdb to about 2020). For context, the study as a whole: Samples from collaborators originated in the United States, Italy and Spain and spanned both the acute and convalescent phases of COVID-19. The material from the prospective study consisted of cDNA or gDNA derived from T cells, B-cell-depleted T cells, or PBMCs. Subjects who had been exposed to COVID-19, were actively infected with it, or had recovered from it provided the deeply sampled blood TCRbeta repertoires that made up the dataset. A freely available public database, intended as a resource for researchers studying the immune response to SARS-CoV-2, is where the repertoires were released. The samples were drawn from the first 160 participants of the ongoing ImmuneRACE study and from over a thousand subjects provided by 6 global collaborators. A de-identified subject ID, COVID-19 status, age in years and sex were almost always included in the sample metadata. HLA class I and class II types, where available, came from metadata supplied by the sample provider rather than from assay-based typing. Study-wide findings and limitations: Clinical and demographic metadata were provided uncurated, with the amount varying by source and participant.

In Seattle, one collaborating source enrolled patients while the infection was active and tracked those patients longitudinally over the course of disease. Collaborating institutions collected whole blood in K2EDTA tubes following their own protocols. For TCRbeta analysis, collaborators shipped samples as frozen whole blood, isolated PBMCs, or DNA extracted from either of those sample types. Comment on this clone: Its antigen remains undetermined. Base qualities are not provided; no much larger clone lies one nucleotide away.

The immunoSEQ Assay, a bias-controlled multiplex PCR, was used to amplify TCRbeta CDR3 regions from genomic DNA. Per the original workflow: The number of nucleated cells in each sample was estimated from the amplification of reference gene primers within the assay. To quantify the absolute abundance of each unique TCRbeta CDR3 rearrangement, sequence reads were collapsed and filtered. For each sample, productive Simpson clonality was calculated by taking the square root of Simpson's diversity index across productive rearrangements. Drawn from immuneACCESS, this table holds only the in-frame rearrangements with V and J called that TCRdb kept. Clones are partly lost; checked studies trace under half to an unresolved V gene and leave the rest unexplained. V and J calls and clone size come straight from that table; D and trimming were deduced from the DNA. This sample lists 15,000 to 20,000 clones; 77% were detected once. 16% of the sample goes to the ten largest clones.

The germline V gene supplies CDR1 SGHTA and CDR2 FQGNSA. Trimming takes 1 base off V and 6 bases off J; junction bases not matched to a gene: 8. The CDR3, from cysteine to phenylalanine, totals 16 residues. The read is trimmed to its CDR3 DNA, 48 bases read in frame from base 1. The clonotype originates from a man between 65 and 85 years old with COVID-19, enrolled during active disease. Recombination joined TRBV7-2 with TRBJ2-1; TRBD2 matches 8 bases in the middle. The specimen was peripheral blood. The CDR3 protein sequence reads: CASSLVAVAGGNEQFF. The sequenced DNA is TGTGCCAGCAGCTTAGTTGCCGTTGCGGGGGGCAATGAGCAGTTCTTC. Full variable domain (CDR3 extended with the reference TRBV7-2 and TRBJ2-1 proteins): GAGVSQSPSNKVTEKGKDVELRCDPISGHTALYWYRQSLGQGLEFLIYFQGNSAPDKSGLPSDRFSAERTGGSVSTLTIQRTQQEDSAVYLCASSLVAVAGGNEQFFGPGTRLTVL.